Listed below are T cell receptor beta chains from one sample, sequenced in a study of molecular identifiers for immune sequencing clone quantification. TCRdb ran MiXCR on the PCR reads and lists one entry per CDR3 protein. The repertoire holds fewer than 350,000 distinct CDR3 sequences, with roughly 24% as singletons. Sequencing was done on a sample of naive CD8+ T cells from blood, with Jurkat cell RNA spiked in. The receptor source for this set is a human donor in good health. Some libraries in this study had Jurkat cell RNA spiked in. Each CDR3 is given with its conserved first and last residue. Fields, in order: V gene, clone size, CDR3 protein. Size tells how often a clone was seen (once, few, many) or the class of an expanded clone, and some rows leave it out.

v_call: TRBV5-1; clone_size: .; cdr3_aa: CASSKTGDAGELFF
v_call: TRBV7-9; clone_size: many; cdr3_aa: CASSGGLAGYEQYF
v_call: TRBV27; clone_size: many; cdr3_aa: CASSFTGGTEAFF
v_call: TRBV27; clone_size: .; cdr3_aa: CASSWAGESYEQYF
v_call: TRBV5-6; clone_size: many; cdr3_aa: CASTTGLAGPQETQYF
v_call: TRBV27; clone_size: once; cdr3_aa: CASSLGRLETQYF
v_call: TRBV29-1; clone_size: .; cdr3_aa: CSVTTGGSGYGYTF
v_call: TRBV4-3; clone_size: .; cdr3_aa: CASSHDLSGGPFYEQYF
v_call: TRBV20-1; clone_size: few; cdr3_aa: CSARPGNEQFF
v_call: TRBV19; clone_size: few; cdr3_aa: CASSMGLHTEAFF
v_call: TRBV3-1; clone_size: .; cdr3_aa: CASSQDPSDTQYF
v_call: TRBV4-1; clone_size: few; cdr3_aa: CASSFDLAKNIQYF
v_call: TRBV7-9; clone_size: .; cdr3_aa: CASERPLALDTLYF
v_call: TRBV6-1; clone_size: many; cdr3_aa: CASSEQETQYF
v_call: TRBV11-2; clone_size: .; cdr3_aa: CASSGLGDKYSTDTQYF
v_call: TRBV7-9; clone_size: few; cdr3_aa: CASSLALQNGVMF
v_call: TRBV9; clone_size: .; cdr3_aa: CASRVDMGGRTDTQYF
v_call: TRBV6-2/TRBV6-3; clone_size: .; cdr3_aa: CASSYGIGGRFF
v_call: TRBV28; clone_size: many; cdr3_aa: CASTYGQGLISANEKLFF
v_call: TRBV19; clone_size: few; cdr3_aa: CASSIGWLGGETQYF
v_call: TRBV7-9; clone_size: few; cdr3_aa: CASSFLGQTPFGANEKLFF
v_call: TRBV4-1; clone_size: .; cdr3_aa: CASSQSSKTTGTDTQYF
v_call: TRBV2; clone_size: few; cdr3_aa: CASTGPAGTDVYEQYF
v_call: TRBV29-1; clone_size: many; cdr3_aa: CSVGPSPYEQYF
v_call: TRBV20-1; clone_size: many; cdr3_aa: CSARGLLSGNTIYF
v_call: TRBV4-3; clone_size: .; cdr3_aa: CASSQGPGTGDEKLFF
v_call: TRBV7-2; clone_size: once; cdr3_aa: CASSPRDSPNNEQFF
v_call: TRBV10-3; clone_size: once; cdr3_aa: CAISVRKEDTEAFF
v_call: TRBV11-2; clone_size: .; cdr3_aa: CASRGPGSSYNEQFF
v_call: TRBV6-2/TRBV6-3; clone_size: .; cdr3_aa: CASSAPGQGSYEQYF
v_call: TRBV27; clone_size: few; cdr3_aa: CASSGGLVETQYF
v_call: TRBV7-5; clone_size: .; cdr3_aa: CISVPEATSRVPPYEQYF
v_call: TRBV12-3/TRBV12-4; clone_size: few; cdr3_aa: CASSQAGGYYEQYF
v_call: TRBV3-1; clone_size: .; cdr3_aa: CASSQYGLADTGEQYF
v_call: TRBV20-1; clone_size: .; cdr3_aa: CSGDRVNYGYTF
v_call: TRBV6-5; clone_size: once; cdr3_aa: CASSYGLGGVNSPLHF
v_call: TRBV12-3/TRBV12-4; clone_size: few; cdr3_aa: CASSLLGGGTLNNSPLHF
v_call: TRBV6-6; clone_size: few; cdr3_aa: CASSYLKQAGYEQYF
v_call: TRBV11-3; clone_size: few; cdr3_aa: CASASSGSSYEQYF
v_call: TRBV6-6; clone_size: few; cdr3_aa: CASSKAASGRITLSGANVLTF
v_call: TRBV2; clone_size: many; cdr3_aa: CASSEQWVNTEAFF
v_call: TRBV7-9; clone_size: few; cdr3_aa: CASSSTGDSYNSPLHF
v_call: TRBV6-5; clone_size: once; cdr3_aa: CASSREGASEQYF
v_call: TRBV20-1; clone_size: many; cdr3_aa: CSATEENTGELFF
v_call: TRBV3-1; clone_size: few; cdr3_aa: CASSQGGSLPIEEQYF
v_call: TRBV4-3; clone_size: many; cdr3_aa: CASRSGANTGELFF
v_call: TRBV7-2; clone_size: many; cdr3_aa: CASSLTSGELDTQYF
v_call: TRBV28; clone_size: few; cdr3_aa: CASSLSGTQETQYF
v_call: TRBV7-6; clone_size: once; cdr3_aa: CASSSAGRDTQYF
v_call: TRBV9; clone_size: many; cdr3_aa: CASSVDAGGPTDTQYF
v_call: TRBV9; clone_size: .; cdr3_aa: CASSVEVDPYNSPLHF
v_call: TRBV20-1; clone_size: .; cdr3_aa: CSARGRGHMNTEAFF
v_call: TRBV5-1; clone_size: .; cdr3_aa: CASSWTSGDSHNEQFF
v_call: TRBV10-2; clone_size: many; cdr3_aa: CASSEGAGYGYTF
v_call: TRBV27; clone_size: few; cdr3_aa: CASSFRGAVSYEQYF
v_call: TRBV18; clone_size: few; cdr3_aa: CASSTRLAGWLVDTQYF
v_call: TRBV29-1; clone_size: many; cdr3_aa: CSVVDSSNYGYTF
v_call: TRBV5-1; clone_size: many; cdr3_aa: CASSLGQLGEETQYF
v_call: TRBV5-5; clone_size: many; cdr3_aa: CASSFWAGPSYEQYF
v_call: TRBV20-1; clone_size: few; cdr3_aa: CSARGGVGTEAFF